This is a list of T cell receptor beta chains from one sample in a study of CD8 T cells in ankylosing spondylitis. MiXCR, applied by TCRdb to the 5' RACE reads, yields one record per CDR3 protein. Among tens of thousands of distinct CDR3 sequences, roughly 6.1% were seen once, and the ten largest hold roughly 4.8%. Sequenced: synovial fluid, either unsorted or a sorted T cell fraction (not recorded which). These TCRs come from a male donor with ankylosing spondylitis. CDR3s include the opening cysteine and the closing phenylalanine or tryptophan. D genes are given only for firm matches. Only part of the rows carry a size: once, few, many, or a class if the clone is expanded.

v_gene: TRBV6-1; d_gene: .; abundance: many; j_gene: TRBJ1-5; len: 15; CDR3aa: CASMLRHQGNQPQHF; CDR3nt: TGTGCCAGCATGCTGCGCCATCAAGGGAATCAGCCCCAGCATTTT
v_gene: TRBV5-1; d_gene: TRBD2; abundance: .; j_gene: TRBJ2-1; len: 18; CDR3aa: CASSLSSGGPLSYNEQFF; CDR3nt: TGCGCCAGCAGCTTGTCTAGCGGGGGACCCCTCTCCTACAATGAGCAGTTCTTC
v_gene: TRBV5-5; d_gene: TRBD1; abundance: few; j_gene: TRBJ1-2; len: 15; CDR3aa: CASSSGQGISYGYTF; CDR3nt: TGTGCCAGCAGCAGCGGACAGGGGATCAGCTATGGCTACACCTTC
v_gene: TRBV4-2; d_gene: .; abundance: .; j_gene: TRBJ2-3; len: 15; CDR3aa: CASSRGWVGTDTQYF; CDR3nt: TGTGCCAGCAGCCGGGGTTGGGTTGGCACAGATACGCAGTATTTT
v_gene: TRBV6-1; d_gene: TRBD1; abundance: many; j_gene: TRBJ1-6; len: 15; CDR3aa: CASSKKTGVGSPLHF; CDR3nt: TGTGCCAGCAGTAAAAAGACAGGGGTTGGGTCACCCCTCCACTTT
v_gene: TRBV20-1; d_gene: .; abundance: few; j_gene: TRBJ1-6; len: 16; CDR3aa: CSASPGRSSYNSPLHF; CDR3nt: TGCAGTGCTAGCCCGGGTCGAAGCTCCTATAATTCACCCCTCCACTTT
v_gene: TRBV5-1; d_gene: .; abundance: many; j_gene: TRBJ2-7; len: 12; CDR3aa: CASSFGHYEQYF; CDR3nt: TGCGCCAGCAGCTTCGGTCATTACGAGCAGTACTTC
v_gene: TRBV5-5; d_gene: TRBD1; abundance: few; j_gene: TRBJ2-2; len: 17; CDR3aa: CASSLGGTGGATGELFF; CDR3nt: TGTGCCAGCAGCTTGGGAGGGACAGGGGGGGCCACCGGGGAGCTGTTTTTT
v_gene: TRBV7-3; d_gene: .; abundance: few; j_gene: TRBJ2-1; len: 13; CDR3aa: CASSLEGPTEEFF; CDR3nt: TGTGCCAGCAGCCTCGAGGGACCGACAGAGGAGTTCTTC
v_gene: TRBV9; d_gene: .; abundance: many; j_gene: TRBJ2-3; len: 16; CDR3aa: CASSVAGHASTDTQYF; CDR3nt: TGTGCCAGCAGCGTAGCAGGCCATGCTAGCACAGATACGCAGTATTTT
v_gene: TRBV5-1; d_gene: TRBD1; abundance: .; j_gene: TRBJ1-1; len: 16; CDR3aa: CASSLEGTGNRNEAFF; CDR3nt: TGCGCCAGCAGCTTGGAGGGGACAGGGAATAGGAATGAAGCTTTCTTT
v_gene: TRBV29-1; d_gene: .; abundance: many; j_gene: TRBJ1-1; len: 12; CDR3aa: CSVHTWAVEAFF; CDR3nt: TGCAGCGTTCACACCTGGGCGGTAGAAGCTTTCTTT
v_gene: TRBV6-4; d_gene: .; abundance: few; j_gene: TRBJ1-2; len: 15; CDR3aa: CASRPDRTENYGYTF; CDR3nt: TGTGCCAGCAGACCCGACCGGACAGAAAACTATGGCTACACCTTC
v_gene: TRBV5-1; d_gene: .; abundance: many; j_gene: TRBJ2-2; len: 12; CDR3aa: CASWGQTGELFF; CDR3nt: TGCGCCAGCTGGGGGCAGACCGGGGAGCTGTTTTTT
v_gene: TRBV5-1; d_gene: .; abundance: many; j_gene: TRBJ1-1; len: 14; CDR3aa: CASSVGDGATEAFF; CDR3nt: TGCGCCAGCAGCGTGGGGGACGGGGCGACTGAAGCTTTCTTT
v_gene: TRBV10-3; d_gene: TRBD1; abundance: .; j_gene: TRBJ1-2; len: 13; CDR3aa: CALQQGADYGYTF; CDR3nt: TGTGCCCTCCAGCAGGGGGCGGATTATGGCTACACCTTC
v_gene: TRBV28; d_gene: TRBD2; abundance: many; j_gene: TRBJ2-7; len: 18; CDR3aa: CASSFGVAGSKGVDEQYF; CDR3nt: TGTGCCAGCAGTTTTGGGGTAGCGGGGAGTAAGGGAGTAGACGAGCAGTACTTC
v_gene: TRBV30; d_gene: .; abundance: many; j_gene: TRBJ2-2; len: 16; CDR3aa: CAWRAGVGAIGGELFF; CDR3nt: TGTGCCTGGAGGGCCGGGGTGGGGGCTATTGGCGGGGAGCTGTTTTTT
v_gene: TRBV6-5; d_gene: .; abundance: many; j_gene: TRBJ2-2; len: 16; CDR3aa: CASSYSGPSGVGELFF; CDR3nt: TGTGCCAGCAGTTACTCAGGACCTTCGGGAGTCGGGGAGCTGTTTTTT
v_gene: TRBV30; d_gene: .; abundance: .; j_gene: TRBJ1-1; len: 14; CDR3aa: CAWSEPAMNTEAFF; CDR3nt: TGTGCCTGGAGTGAACCAGCTATGAACACTGAAGCTTTCTTT
v_gene: TRBV29-1; d_gene: .; abundance: once; j_gene: TRBJ1-1; len: 16; CDR3aa: CSVAFFGGGPNTEAFF; CDR3nt: TGCAGCGTTGCTTTTTTTGGGGGGGGCCCGAACACTGAAGCTTTCTTT
v_gene: TRBV28; d_gene: TRBD1; abundance: many; j_gene: TRBJ1-5; len: 17; CDR3aa: CASRATGARYGNQPQHF; CDR3nt: TGTGCCAGCAGAGCCACAGGGGCGAGGTATGGCAATCAGCCCCAGCATTTT
v_gene: TRBV3-1; d_gene: .; abundance: many; j_gene: TRBJ2-2; len: 15; CDR3aa: CASSRRLGVYGELFF; CDR3nt: TGTGCCAGCAGCCGCCGACTAGGGGTTTACGGGGAGCTGTTTTTT
v_gene: TRBV6-5; d_gene: TRBD2; abundance: .; j_gene: TRBJ2-1; len: 15; CDR3aa: CASSYSLAGVNEQFF; CDR3nt: TGTGCCAGCAGTTACTCCCTAGCGGGAGTAAATGAGCAGTTCTTC
v_gene: TRBV5-1; d_gene: TRBD1; abundance: .; j_gene: TRBJ2-2; len: 16; CDR3aa: CASSLDLQGPTGELFF; CDR3nt: TGCGCCAGCAGCTTGGACCTACAGGGGCCTACCGGGGAGCTGTTTTTT
v_gene: TRBV28; d_gene: .; abundance: many; j_gene: TRBJ2-2; len: 17; CDR3aa: CASKPPGRVRRSGELFF; CDR3nt: TGTGCCAGCAAACCTCCTGGCCGCGTTCGACGGTCCGGGGAGCTGTTTTTT
v_gene: TRBV20-1; d_gene: .; abundance: few; j_gene: TRBJ2-3; len: 13; CDR3aa: CSAGDVSTDTQYF; CDR3nt: TGCAGTGCAGGCGACGTTAGCACAGATACGCAGTATTTT
v_gene: TRBV3-1; d_gene: TRBD1; abundance: many; j_gene: TRBJ2-1; len: 15; CDR3aa: CASSCDRGPHNEQFF; CDR3nt: TGTGCCAGCAGCTGTGACAGGGGACCCCACAATGAGCAGTTCTTC
v_gene: TRBV2; d_gene: TRBD2; abundance: .; j_gene: TRBJ2-7; len: 14; CDR3aa: CASKSGTSGSLRSF; CDR3nt: TGTGCCAGCAAATCCGGGACTAGCGGGAGTCTTCGGTCCTTC
v_gene: TRBV3-1; d_gene: TRBD2; abundance: few; j_gene: TRBJ2-1; len: 16; CDR3aa: CASSQTRLAGSNEQFF; CDR3nt: TGTGCCAGCAGCCAGACGAGACTAGCGGGGTCCAATGAGCAGTTCTTC
v_gene: TRBV4-3; d_gene: TRBD1; abundance: many; j_gene: TRBJ2-5; len: 14; CDR3aa: CASSQGQVQETQYF; CDR3nt: TGCGCCAGCAGCCAGGGACAGGTCCAAGAGACCCAGTACTTC
v_gene: TRBV20-1; d_gene: TRBD1; abundance: many; j_gene: TRBJ1-2; len: 15; CDR3aa: CSAPPGQLLSYGYTF; CDR3nt: TGCAGTGCCCCTCCGGGACAGCTCCTTTCCTATGGCTACACCTTC
v_gene: TRBV2; d_gene: .; abundance: many; j_gene: TRBJ1-2; len: 12; CDR3aa: CASSDNRLGYTF; CDR3nt: TGTGCCAGCAGTGATAATCGGTTGGGCTACACCTTC
v_gene: TRBV30; d_gene: .; abundance: .; j_gene: TRBJ1-1; len: 13; CDR3aa: CAWSNRADTEAFF; CDR3nt: TGTGCCTGGAGTAATCGCGCGGACACTGAAGCTTTCTTT
v_gene: TRBV30; d_gene: TRBD1; abundance: many; j_gene: TRBJ1-2; len: 12; CDR3aa: CAWSPGGDGYTF; CDR3nt: TGTGCCTGGAGTCCAGGGGGGGATGGCTACACCTTC
v_gene: TRBV5-4; d_gene: TRBD2; abundance: .; j_gene: TRBJ2-1; len: 15; CDR3aa: CASRWTSGGYNEQFF; CDR3nt: TGTGCCAGCAGATGGACTAGCGGGGGTTACAATGAGCAGTTCTTC
v_gene: TRBV18; d_gene: TRBD2; abundance: .; j_gene: TRBJ2-7; len: 15; CDR3aa: CASSPSTSGRGEQYF; CDR3nt: TGTGCCAGCTCACCATCGACTAGCGGGAGAGGTGAGCAGTACTTC
v_gene: TRBV20-1; d_gene: TRBD2; abundance: many; j_gene: TRBJ2-1; len: 14; CDR3aa: CSAATSGTYNEQFF; CDR3nt: TGCAGTGCGGCAACTAGCGGGACCTACAATGAGCAGTTCTTC
v_gene: TRBV7-2; d_gene: .; abundance: many; j_gene: TRBJ2-3; len: 14; CDR3aa: CASSLVSGTDTQYF; CDR3nt: TGTGCCAGCAGCTTAGTTTCCGGGACAGATACGCAGTATTTT
v_gene: TRBV4-1; d_gene: TRBD2; abundance: many; j_gene: TRBJ2-2; len: 15; CDR3aa: CASSQATSGTGELFF; CDR3nt: TGCGCCAGCAGCCAAGCGACTAGCGGGACCGGGGAGCTGTTTTTT
v_gene: TRBV29-1; d_gene: .; abundance: medium-sized; j_gene: TRBJ2-5; len: 13; CDR3aa: CSLTGPHQETQYF; CDR3nt: TGCAGCCTGACGGGGCCGCACCAAGAGACCCAGTACTTC
v_gene: TRBV5-5; d_gene: TRBD1; abundance: medium-sized; j_gene: TRBJ1-5; len: 15; CDR3aa: CASSTFDRGDQPQHF; CDR3nt: TGTGCCAGCAGCACATTCGACAGGGGCGACCAGCCCCAGCATTTT
v_gene: TRBV7-2; d_gene: .; abundance: .; j_gene: TRBJ1-6; len: 16; CDR3aa: CASSLQDGEFSPPLHF; CDR3nt: TGTGCCAGCAGCTTACAGGACGGGGAATTTTCTCCACCCCTCCACTTT
v_gene: TRBV11-2; d_gene: TRBD2; abundance: many; j_gene: TRBJ2-3; len: 18; CDR3aa: CASSLIPYREGRSDTQYF; CDR3nt: TGTGCCAGCAGCTTAATTCCTTACCGGGAGGGCCGGTCAGATACGCAGTATTTT
v_gene: TRBV3-1; d_gene: .; abundance: .; j_gene: TRBJ2-1; len: 16; CDR3aa: CASSQPPTGVRSEQFF; CDR3nt: TGTGCCAGCAGCCAACCCCCTACGGGAGTTCGTAGTGAGCAGTTCTTC
v_gene: TRBV12-3/TRBV12-4; d_gene: TRBD2; abundance: many; j_gene: TRBJ2-7; len: 16; CDR3aa: CASSLAGASGTREQYF; CDR3nt: TGTGCCAGCAGTTTAGCCGGGGCTAGCGGGACGCGGGAGCAGTACTTC